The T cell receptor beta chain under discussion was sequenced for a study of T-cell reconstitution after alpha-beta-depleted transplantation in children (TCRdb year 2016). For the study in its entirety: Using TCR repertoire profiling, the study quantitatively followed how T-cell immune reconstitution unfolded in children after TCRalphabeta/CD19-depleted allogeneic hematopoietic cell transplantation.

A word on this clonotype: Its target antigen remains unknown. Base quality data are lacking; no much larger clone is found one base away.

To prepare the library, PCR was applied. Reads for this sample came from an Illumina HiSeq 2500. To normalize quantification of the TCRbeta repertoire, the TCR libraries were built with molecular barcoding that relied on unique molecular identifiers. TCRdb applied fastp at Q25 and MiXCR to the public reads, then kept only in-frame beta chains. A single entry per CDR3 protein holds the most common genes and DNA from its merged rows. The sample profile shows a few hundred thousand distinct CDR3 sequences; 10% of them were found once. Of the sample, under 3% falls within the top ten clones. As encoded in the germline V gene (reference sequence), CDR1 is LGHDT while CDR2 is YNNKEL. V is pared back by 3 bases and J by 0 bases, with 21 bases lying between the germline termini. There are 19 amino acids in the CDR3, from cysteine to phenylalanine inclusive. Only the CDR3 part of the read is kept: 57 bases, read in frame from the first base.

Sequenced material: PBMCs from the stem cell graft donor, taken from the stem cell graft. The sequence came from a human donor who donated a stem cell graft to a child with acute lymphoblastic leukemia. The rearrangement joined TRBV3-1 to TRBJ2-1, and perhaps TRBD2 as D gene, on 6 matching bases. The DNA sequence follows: TGTGCCAGCAGCCAGCAGGCTCGCGGGATACAATTCTCCTACAATGAGCAGTTCTTC. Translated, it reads CASSQQARGIQFSYNEQFF.